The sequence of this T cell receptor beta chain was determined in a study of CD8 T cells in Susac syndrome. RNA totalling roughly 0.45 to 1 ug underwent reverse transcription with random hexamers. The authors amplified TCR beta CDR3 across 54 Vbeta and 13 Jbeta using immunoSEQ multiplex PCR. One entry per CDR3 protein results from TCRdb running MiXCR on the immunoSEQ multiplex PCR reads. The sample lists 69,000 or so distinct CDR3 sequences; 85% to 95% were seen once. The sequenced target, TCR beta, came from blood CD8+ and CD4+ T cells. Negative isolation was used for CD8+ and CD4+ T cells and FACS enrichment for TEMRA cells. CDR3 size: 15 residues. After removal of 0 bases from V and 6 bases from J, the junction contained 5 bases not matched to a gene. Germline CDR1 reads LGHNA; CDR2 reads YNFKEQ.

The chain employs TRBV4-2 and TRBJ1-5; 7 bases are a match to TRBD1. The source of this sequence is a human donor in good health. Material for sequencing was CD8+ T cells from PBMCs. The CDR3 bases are TGTGCCAGCAGCCAAGAAAGGGGGCATGGTCAGCCCCAGCATTTT. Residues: CASSQERGHGQPQHF.